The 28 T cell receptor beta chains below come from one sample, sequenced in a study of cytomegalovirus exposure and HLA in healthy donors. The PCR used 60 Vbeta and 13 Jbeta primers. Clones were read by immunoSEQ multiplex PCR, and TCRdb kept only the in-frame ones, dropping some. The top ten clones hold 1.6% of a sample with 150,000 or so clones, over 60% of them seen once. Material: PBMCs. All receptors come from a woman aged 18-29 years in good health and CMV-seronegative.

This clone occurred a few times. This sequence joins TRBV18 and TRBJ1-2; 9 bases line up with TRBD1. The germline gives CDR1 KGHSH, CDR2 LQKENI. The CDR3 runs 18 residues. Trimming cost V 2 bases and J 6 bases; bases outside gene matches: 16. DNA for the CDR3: TGTGCCAGCTCACCAACCGCACAGACAGGGGGTGAATGGAATGGCTACACCTTC. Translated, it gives CASSPTAQTGGEWNGYTF.

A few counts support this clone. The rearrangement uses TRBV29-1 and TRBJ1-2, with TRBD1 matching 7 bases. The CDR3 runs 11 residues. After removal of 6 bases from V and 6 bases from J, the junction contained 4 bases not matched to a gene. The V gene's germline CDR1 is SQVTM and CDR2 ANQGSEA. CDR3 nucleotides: TGCAGCGTACGACAGGGAGATGGCTACACCTTC. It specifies CSVRQGDGYTF.

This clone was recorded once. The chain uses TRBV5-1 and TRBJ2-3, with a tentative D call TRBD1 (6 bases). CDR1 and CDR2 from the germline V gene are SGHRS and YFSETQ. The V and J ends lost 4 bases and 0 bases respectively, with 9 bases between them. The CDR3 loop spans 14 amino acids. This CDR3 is CASSPGTSTDTQYF. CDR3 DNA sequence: TGCGCCAGCAGCCCCGGGACAAGCACAGATACGCAGTATTTT.

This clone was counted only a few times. The CDR3 coding sequence is TGTGCCAGCAGCTTAGAGAGGTCGCCCAATCAGCCCCAGCATTTT. Translating it yields CASSLERSPNQPQHF. The V and J genes are TRBV7-2 and TRBJ1-5; D ambiguous. Trimming left V 1 base short and J 3 bases short, with 10 bases between. The CDR3 is 15 residues long. The V gene's germline CDR1 is SGHTA and CDR2 FQGNSA.

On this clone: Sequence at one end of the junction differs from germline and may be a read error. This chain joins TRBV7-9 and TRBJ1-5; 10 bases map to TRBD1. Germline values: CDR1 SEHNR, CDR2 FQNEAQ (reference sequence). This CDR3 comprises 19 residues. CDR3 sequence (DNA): TGTTCCAGCAGCTTAGGTGGGGACAGGGGCCTAGTTAGCAATCAGCCCCAGCATTTT. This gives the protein CSSSLGGDRGLVSNQPQHF.

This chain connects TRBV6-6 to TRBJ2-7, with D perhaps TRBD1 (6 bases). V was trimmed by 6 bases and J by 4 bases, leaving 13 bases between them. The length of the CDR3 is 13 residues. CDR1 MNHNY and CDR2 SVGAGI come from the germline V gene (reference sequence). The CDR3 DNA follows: TGTGCCAGCAGCGACCAAGACAGGTACGAGCAGTACTTC. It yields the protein CASSDQDRYEQYF.

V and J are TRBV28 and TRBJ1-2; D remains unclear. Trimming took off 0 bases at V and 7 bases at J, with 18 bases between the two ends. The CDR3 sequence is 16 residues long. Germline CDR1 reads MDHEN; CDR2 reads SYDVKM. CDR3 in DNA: TGTGCCAGCAGTTTATGCACAGCCTTGGATGGTTGTGGCTACACCTTC. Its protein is CASSLCTALDGCGYTF.

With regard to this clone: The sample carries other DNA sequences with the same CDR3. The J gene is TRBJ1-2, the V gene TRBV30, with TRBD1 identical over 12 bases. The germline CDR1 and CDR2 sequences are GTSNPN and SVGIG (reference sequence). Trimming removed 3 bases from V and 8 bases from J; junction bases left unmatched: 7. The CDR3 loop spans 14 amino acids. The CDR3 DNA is TGTGCCTGGAGGAACCGGGACAGGGGGCCAGGCTACACCTTC. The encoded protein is CAWRNRDRGPGYTF.

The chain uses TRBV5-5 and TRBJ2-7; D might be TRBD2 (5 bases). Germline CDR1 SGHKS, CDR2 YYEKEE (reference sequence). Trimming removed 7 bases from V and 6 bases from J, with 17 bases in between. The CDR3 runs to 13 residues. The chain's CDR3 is CASVALHSAEQYF. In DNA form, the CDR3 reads TGTGCCAGCGTAGCCCTTCATAGCGCCGAGCAGTACTTC.

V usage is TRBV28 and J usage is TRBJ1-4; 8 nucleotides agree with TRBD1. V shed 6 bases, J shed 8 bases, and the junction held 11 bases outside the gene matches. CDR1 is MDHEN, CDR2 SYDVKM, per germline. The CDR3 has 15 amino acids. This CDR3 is CASRKEDRVWEKLFF. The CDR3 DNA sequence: TGTGCCAGCAGGAAAGAGGACAGGGTCTGGGAAAAACTGTTTTTT.

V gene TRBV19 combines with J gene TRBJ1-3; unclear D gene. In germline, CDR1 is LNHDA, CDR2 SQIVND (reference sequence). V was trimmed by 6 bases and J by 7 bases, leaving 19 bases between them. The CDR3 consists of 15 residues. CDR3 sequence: CASSPLETLRNTIYF. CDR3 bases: TGTGCCAGTAGCCCCCTCGAGACGTTGAGGAACACCATATATTTT.

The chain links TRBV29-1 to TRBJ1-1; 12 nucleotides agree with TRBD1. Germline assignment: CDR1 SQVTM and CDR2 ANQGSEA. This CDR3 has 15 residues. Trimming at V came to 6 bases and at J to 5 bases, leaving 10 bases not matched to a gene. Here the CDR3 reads CSVALGQGARTEAFF. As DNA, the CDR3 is TGCAGCGTGGCTTTGGGACAGGGGGCGCGGACTGAAGCTTTCTTT.

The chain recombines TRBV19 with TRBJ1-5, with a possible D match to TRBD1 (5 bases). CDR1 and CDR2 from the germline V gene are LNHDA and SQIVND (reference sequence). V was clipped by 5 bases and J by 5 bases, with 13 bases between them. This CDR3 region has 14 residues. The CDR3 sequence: CASSPMTEHQPQHF. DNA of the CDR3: TGTGCCAGTAGTCCGATGACAGAACATCAGCCCCAGCATTTT.

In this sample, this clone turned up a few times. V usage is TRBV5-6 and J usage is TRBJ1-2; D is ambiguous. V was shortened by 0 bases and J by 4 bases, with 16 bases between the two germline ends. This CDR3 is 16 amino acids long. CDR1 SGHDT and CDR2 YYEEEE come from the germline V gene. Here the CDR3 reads CASSLDPGRVAYGYTF. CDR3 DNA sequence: TGTGCCAGCAGCTTGGACCCGGGAAGGGTAGCCTATGGCTACACCTTC. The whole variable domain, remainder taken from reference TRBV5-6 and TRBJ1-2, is DAGVTQSPTHLIKTRGQQVTLRCSPKSGHDTVSWYQQALGQGPQFIFQYYEEEERQRGNFPDRFSGHQFPNYSSELNVNALLLGDSALYLCASSLDPGRVAYGYTFGSGTRLTVV.

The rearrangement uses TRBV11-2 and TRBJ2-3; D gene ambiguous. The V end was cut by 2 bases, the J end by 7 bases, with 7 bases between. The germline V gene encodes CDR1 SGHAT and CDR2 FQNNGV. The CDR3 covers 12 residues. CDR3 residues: CASSLSLYTQYF. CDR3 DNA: TGTGCCAGCAGCTTAAGCTTGTATACGCAGTATTTT.

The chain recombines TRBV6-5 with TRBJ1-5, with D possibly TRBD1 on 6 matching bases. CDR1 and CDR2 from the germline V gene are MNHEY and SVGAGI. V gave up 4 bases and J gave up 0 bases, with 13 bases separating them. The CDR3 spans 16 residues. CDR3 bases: TGTGCCAGCAGTTCTCTTCAGGGGTATAGCAATCAGCCCCAGCATTTT. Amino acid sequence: CASSSLQGYSNQPQHF.

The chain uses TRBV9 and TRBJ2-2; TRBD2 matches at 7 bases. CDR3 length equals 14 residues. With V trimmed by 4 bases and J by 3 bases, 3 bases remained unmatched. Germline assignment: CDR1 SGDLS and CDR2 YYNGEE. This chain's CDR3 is CASSLGLHTGELFF. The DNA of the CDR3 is TGTGCCAGCAGCCTGGGACTACACACCGGGGAGCTGTTTTTT.

The CDR3, as DNA: TGTGCCAGCAGTGAATTCCGTGGGGGGGCGGAGACCCAGTACTTC. Its translation is CASSEFRGGAETQYF. The chain uses TRBV6-1 and TRBJ2-5, with D perhaps TRBD2 (7 bases). CDR1 is MNHNS and CDR2 is SASEGT in the germline V gene. Trimming took 2 bases from V and 5 from J, leaving 15 bases between them. The CDR3 totals 15 residues.

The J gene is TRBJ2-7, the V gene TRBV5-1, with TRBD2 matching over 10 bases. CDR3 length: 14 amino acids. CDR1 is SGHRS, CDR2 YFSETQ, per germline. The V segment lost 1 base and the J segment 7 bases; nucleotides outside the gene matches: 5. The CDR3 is CASSLLASGSEQYV. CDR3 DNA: TGCGCCAGCAGCTTGCTGGCTAGCGGGAGTGAGCAGTACGTC.

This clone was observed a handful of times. The CDR3 DNA reads as TGTGCCAGCAGGATATCAGGGGGCGAAGAGACCCAGTACTTC. Its translation is CASRISGGEETQYF. This chain joins TRBV6-5 and TRBJ2-5; TRBD1 aligns across 8 bases. Losses at the gene ends were 6 bases for V and 3 bases for J; bases not matched to a gene: 6. Germline values: CDR1 MNHEY, CDR2 SVGAGI. The CDR3 covers 14 residues.

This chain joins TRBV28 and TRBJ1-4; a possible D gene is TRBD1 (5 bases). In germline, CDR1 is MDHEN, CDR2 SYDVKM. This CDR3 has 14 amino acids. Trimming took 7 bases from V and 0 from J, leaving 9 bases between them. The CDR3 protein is CASKGSATNEKLFF. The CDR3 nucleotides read TGTGCCAGCAAGGGGTCGGCAACTAATGAAAAACTGTTTTTT. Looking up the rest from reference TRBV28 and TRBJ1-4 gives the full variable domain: DVKVTQSSRYLVKRTGEKVFLECVQDMDHENMFWYRQDPGLGLRLIYFSYDVKMKEKGDIPEGYSVSREKKERFSLILESASTNQTSMYLCASKGSATNEKLFFGSGTQLSVL.

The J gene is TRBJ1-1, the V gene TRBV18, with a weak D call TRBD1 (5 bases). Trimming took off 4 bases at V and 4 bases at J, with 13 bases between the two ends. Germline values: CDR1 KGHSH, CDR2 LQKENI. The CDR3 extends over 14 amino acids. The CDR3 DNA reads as TGTGCCAGCTCACAACAGACAGATTCCACTGAAGCTTTCTTT. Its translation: CASSQQTDSTEAFF.

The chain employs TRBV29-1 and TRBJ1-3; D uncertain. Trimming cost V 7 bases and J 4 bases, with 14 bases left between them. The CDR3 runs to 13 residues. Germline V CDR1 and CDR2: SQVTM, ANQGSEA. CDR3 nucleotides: TGCAGCGGTGGGGAGGGATCCGGAAACACCATATATTTT. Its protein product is CSGGEGSGNTIYF.

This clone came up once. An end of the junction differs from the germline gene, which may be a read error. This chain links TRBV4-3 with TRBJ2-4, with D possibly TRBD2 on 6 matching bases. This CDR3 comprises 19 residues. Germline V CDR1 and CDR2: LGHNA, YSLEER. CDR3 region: CASSQDRTGGRLAKNSQYF. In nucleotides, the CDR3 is TGCGCCAGCAGCCAAGATCGTACCGGTGGGAGGTTAGCCAAAAACAGTCAGTACTTC.

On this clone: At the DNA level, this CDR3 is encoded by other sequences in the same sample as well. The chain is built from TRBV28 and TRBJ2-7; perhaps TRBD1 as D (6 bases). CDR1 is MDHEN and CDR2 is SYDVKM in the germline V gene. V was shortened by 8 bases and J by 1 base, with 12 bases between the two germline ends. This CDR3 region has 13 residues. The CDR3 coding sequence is TGTGCCAGCTCCTTTCAGGGGTCCTACGAGCAGTACTTC. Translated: CASSFQGSYEQYF.

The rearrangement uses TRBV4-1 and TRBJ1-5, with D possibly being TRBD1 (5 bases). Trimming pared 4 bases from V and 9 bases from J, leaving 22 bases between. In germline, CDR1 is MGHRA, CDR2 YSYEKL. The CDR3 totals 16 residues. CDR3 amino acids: CASSPPAGYPPSPQHF. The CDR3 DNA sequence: TGCGCCAGCAGCCCCCCGGCAGGGTATCCGCCATCGCCCCAGCATTTT.

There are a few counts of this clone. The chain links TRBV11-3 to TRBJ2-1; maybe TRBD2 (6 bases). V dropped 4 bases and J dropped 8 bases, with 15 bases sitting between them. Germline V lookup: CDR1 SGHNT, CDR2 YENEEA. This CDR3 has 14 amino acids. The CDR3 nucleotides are TGTGCCAGCAGCTCGGGACTTCGGGGCTATGAGCAGTTCTTC. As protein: CASSSGLRGYEQFF.

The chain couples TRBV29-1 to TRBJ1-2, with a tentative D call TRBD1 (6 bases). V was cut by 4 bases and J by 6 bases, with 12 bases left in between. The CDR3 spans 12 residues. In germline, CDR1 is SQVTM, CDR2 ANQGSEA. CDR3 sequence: CSVGGGADGYTF. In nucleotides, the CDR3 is TGCAGCGTTGGGGGGGGCGCTGATGGCTACACCTTC.